This TCR beta chain appears in the sequencing data of a study of OX40 agonist ivuxolimab in advanced cancers. Across the whole study: Patients' therapy was ivuxolimab, an antibody that acts as an agonist of OX40 (CD134).

Measured with immunoSEQ multiplex PCR; TCRdb has only the in-frame clones, and not every one. The top ten clones hold around 58% of a sample with roughly 46,000 clones, approximately 85% of them seen once. The germline V gene encodes CDR1 SGHAT and CDR2 FQDESV (reference sequence). With 5 bases removed from V and 5 bases from J, the gap between germline ends came to 12 bases. This CDR3 is built from 13 residues. This sequence joins TRBV11-1 and TRBJ2-5; D remains ambiguous. The receptor was isolated from an adult with an advanced solid tumor such as melanoma, head and neck, liver or kidney cancer. The specimen comprised CD4+ or CD8+ T cells sorted from blood, sampled in a trial of the OX40 agonist ivuxolimab. CDR3 bases: TGTGCCAGCAGCGCGACGGGTAGGGAGACCCAGTACTTC. Translated: CASSATGRETQYF.